This T cell receptor beta chain was found in a study of shared clonotypes between healthy human individuals. Regarding the study as a whole: Larger estimated richness was generally recorded for naive subsets relative to memory subsets.

This clone was counted a few times. As yet, its antigen is unknown. In the authors' workflow: With immunoSEQ giving junction-only sequences and no quality scores, filtering differed. The method was immunoSEQ multiplex PCR; TCRdb's version includes in-frame clones alone and lacks a portion of them. The DNA gave D and trimming, while V, J and clone size come from that table. The data hold about 990,000 clones, with about 80% observed a single time. The CDR3 contains 14 residues. Deletions cut 4 bases from V and 3 bases from J, with 9 bases between. Germline V gives CDR1 SGHDN, CDR2 FVKESK. The receptor was derived from a man in his late teens or twenties in good health. Some clones in this sample may be carry-over from other donors' samples. The chain couples TRBV14 to TRBJ2-2; D possibly corresponds to TRBD1 (5 bases). What was sequenced was memory CD4+ T cells from PBMCs. Subset reported: CD45RA-negative fraction. The CDR3 region has the DNA TGTGCCAGCAGCCCACGACAGTACACCGGGGAGCTGTTTTTT. Its protein is CASSPRQYTGELFF. The whole variable domain, remainder taken from reference TRBV14 and TRBJ2-2, is EAGVTQFPSHSVIEKGQTVTLRCDPISGHDNLYWYRRVMGKEIKFLLHFVKESKQDESGMPNNRFLAERTGGTYSTLKVQPAELEDSGVYFCASSPRQYTGELFFGEGSRLTVL.